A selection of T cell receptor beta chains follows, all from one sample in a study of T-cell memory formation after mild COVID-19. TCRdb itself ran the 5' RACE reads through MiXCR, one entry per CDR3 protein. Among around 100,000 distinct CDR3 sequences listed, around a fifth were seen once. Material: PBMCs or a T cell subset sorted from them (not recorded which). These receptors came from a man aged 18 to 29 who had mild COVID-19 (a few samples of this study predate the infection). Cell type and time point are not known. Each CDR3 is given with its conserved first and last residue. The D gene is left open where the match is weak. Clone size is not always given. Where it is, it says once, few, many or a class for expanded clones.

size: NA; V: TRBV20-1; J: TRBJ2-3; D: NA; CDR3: CSAAPGASDTQYF; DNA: TGCAGTGCTGCCCCAGGGGCGTCAGATACGCAGTATTTT
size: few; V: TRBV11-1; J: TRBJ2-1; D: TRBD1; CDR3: CASSLAQQGVWDEQFF; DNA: TGTGCCAGCAGCTTAGCCCAACAGGGGGTCTGGGATGAGCAGTTCTTC
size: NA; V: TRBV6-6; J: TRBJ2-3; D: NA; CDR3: CASSWRGVSTDTQYF; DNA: TGTGCCAGCAGCTGGCGGGGAGTTAGCACAGATACGCAGTATTTT
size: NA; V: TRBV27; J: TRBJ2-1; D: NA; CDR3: CASSLSVAYNEQFF; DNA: TGTGCCAGCAGTTTATCGGTAGCTTACAATGAGCAGTTCTTC
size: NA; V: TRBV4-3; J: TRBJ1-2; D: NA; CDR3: CASSQSNYGYTF; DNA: TGCGCCAGCAGCCAGAGTAACTATGGCTACACCTTC
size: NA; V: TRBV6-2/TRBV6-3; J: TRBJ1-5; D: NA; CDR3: CASSLGVRQPQHF; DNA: TGTGCCAGCAGTTTGGGAGTAAGGCAGCCCCAGCATTTT
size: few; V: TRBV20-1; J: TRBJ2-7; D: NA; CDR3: CSARGPASEQYF; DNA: TGCAGTGCTAGAGGGCCCGCTAGTGAGCAGTACTTC
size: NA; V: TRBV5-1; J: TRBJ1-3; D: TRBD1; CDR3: CASSLTGASGNTIYF; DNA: TGCGCCAGCAGCTTGACAGGGGCGTCCGGAAACACCATATATTTT
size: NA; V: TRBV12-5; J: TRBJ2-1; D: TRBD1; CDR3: CASGSGQGAFKFF; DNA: TGTGCTAGTGGCTCGGGACAGGGGGCGTTTAAGTTCTTC
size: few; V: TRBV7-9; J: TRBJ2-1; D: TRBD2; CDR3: CASSLSQRGGGYEQFF; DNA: TGTGCCAGCAGCTTGAGCCAGCGGGGGGGCGGGTATGAGCAGTTCTTC
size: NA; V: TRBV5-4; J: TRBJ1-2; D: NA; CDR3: CASSPWDYRDGYTF; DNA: TGTGCCAGCAGTCCGTGGGACTATCGGGATGGCTACACCTTC
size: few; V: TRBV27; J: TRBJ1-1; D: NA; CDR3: CASSLSGRGVTEAFF; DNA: TGTGCCAGCAGTTTATCCGGAAGGGGGGTCACTGAAGCTTTCTTT
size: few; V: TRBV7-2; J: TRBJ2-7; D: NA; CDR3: CASSLWDMDSYEQYF; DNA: TGTGCCAGCAGCTTATGGGATATGGACTCCTACGAGCAGTACTTC
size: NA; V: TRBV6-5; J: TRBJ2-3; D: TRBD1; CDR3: CASTLTGRSDTQYF; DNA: TGTGCCAGCACCCTGACAGGGCGGTCAGATACGCAGTATTTT
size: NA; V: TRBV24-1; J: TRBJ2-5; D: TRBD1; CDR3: CATSGPRSTGGKGQETQYF; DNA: TGTGCCACCAGTGGGCCCCGATCGACAGGGGGAAAGGGGCAAGAGACCCAGTACTTC
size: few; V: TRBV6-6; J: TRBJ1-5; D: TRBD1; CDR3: CAGQTGGGNQPQHF; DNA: TGTGCCGGACAAACAGGGGGCGGCAATCAGCCCCAGCATTTT
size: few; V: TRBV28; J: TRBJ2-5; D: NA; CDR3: CASSYEGHEETQYF; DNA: TGTGCCAGCAGTTATGAGGGGCACGAAGAGACCCAGTACTTC
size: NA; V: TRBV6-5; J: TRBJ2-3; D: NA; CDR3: CASSLRWGGRDTQYF; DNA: TGTGCCAGCAGTCTACGATGGGGAGGCCGGGATACGCAGTATTTT
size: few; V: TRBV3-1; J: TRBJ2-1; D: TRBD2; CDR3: CASTPRGSYRGDEQFF; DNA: TGTGCCAGCACTCCCCGGGGATCGTACCGGGGGGATGAGCAGTTCTTC
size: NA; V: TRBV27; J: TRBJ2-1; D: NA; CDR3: CASSRNRGVGQFF; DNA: TGTGCCAGCAGTCGAAATCGCGGGGTCGGGCAGTTCTTC
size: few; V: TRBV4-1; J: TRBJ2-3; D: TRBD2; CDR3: CASSGAGETLGADTQYF; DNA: TGCGCCAGCAGTGGAGCGGGGGAAACCCTGGGTGCAGATACGCAGTATTTT
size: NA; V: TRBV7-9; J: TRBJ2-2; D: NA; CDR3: CASSLGVDTGELFF; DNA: TGTGCCAGCAGCTTAGGAGTGGACACCGGGGAGCTGTTTTTT
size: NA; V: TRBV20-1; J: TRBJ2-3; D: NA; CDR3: CSARKNWGIDTQYF; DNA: TGCAGTGCTAGAAAGAATTGGGGCATAGATACGCAGTATTTT
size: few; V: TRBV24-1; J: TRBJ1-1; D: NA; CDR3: CATSDFTTIQAFF; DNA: TGTGCCACCAGTGATTTTACTACCATCCAGGCTTTCTTT
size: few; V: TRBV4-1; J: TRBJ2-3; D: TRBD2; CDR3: CASSQLLAGGFTDTQYF; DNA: TGCGCCAGCAGCCAGTTACTAGCGGGGGGATTCACAGATACGCAGTATTTT
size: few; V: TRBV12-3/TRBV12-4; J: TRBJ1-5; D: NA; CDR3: CASSPGVGGFQPQHF; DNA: TGTGCCAGCAGTCCGGGGGTCGGGGGCTTTCAGCCCCAGCATTTT
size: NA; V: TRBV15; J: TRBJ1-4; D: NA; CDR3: CATREGSEKLFF; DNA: TGTGCCACCAGGGAGGGATCGGAAAAACTGTTTTTT
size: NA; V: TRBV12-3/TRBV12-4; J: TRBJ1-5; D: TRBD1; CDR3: CASSPQDRGKDQPQHF; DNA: TGTGCCAGCAGTCCCCAGGACAGGGGGAAGGATCAGCCCCAGCATTTT
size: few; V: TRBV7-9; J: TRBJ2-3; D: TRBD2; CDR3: CASSSGLAGGPRSADTQYF; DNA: TGTGCCAGCAGCTCGGGACTAGCGGGGGGGCCCAGAAGTGCGGATACGCAGTATTTT